This T cell receptor (beta chain) was sequenced in a study of T-cell reconstitution after alpha-beta-depleted transplantation in children. The CDR3 spans 14 residues. Germline V gene data show CDR1 as SGDLS and CDR2 as YYNGEE. Unmatched junction bases numbered 5, after V lost 4 bases and J lost 6 bases. Preparation of the TCRbeta library used unique molecular identifiers. TCRdb itself ran the PCR reads through MiXCR, one entry per CDR3 protein. The sample has around 400,000 distinct CDR3 sequences, over 20% seen once. Material: PBMCs from the stem cell graft donor, obtained from the stem cell graft. The chain has TRBV9 and TRBJ2-1; 9 positions match TRBD1. This TCR derives from a human donor who donated a stem cell graft to a child with acute myeloid leukemia. The CDR3 DNA sequence: TGTGCCAGCAGCACCGAGACAGGGGGCAATGAGCAGTTCTTC. This translates into CASSTETGGNEQFF.